The T cell receptor (beta chain) described here comes from a study of T cells after yellow fever vaccination. Overall study: Some fractions had low cell numbers, and these were prepared with SMART-Seq v4 Ultra Low Input.

Points from the study as a whole: Repertoires obtained by FACS sorting could include abundant clonotypes that entered as contaminants from the bulk population.

TCRdb redid the calling of the 5' RACE reads with MiXCR, one entry per CDR3 protein. The sample lists approximately 610,000 distinct CDR3 sequences, around a sixth occurring once. With respect to this clonotype: Its specificity is not known.

The V gene end was trimmed by 4 bases and the J gene end by 0 bases; junction bases not matched to a gene: 6. The CDR3 length is 16 residues. The germline V gene encodes CDR1 MNHEY and CDR2 SVGAGI. The source of this sequence is a man younger than 30 who received the YFV17D yellow fever vaccine. Sequences were derived from PBMCs, sampled about 5 days after the first yellow fever vaccination. The V call is TRBV6-5, the J call TRBJ1-1, with TRBD1 matching over 9 bases. The CDR3 is CASSSWTGAMNTEAFF. Here the CDR3 DNA reads TGTGCCAGCAGTTCCTGGACAGGGGCCATGAACACTGAAGCTTTCTTT.